These 27 T cell receptor beta chains came from one sample sequenced in a study of blood T cell repertoires in COVID-19. Assay used: immunoSEQ multiplex PCR; TCRdb lists only in-frame clones, some missing. The data hold roughly 460,000 clones, with 70% to 90% observed a single time. Sequenced: peripheral blood. All receptors come from a man aged 18 to 30 with COVID-19, enrolled during active disease.

The chain has TRBV7-9 and TRBJ1-4, with D perhaps matching TRBD1 (5 bases). The CDR3 runs 15 residues. V was cut by 6 bases and J by 4 bases, with 15 bases left in between. Germline values: CDR1 SEHNR, CDR2 FQNEAQ (reference sequence). CDR3 protein: CASSPDGGFNEKLFF. The CDR3 DNA sequence: TGTGCCAGCAGTCCGGACGGGGGGTTTAATGAAAAACTGTTTTTT.

The V call is TRBV5-8, the J call TRBJ2-2, with D unresolved. Trimming stripped 0 bases from V and 1 base from J, with 7 bases between. The CDR3 covers 15 residues. CDR1 is SGHTS and CDR2 is YDEGEE in the germline V gene. As DNA, the CDR3 is TGTGCCAGCAGCTTGGCCTATCAGAACACCGGGGAGCTGTTTTTT. Translated: CASSLAYQNTGELFF.

The chain uses TRBV18 and TRBJ1-3; D possibly corresponds to TRBD1 (6 bases). This CDR3 spans 14 amino acids. From germline, CDR1 is KGHSH and CDR2 LQKENI. Trimming cost V 5 bases and J 8 bases, with 16 bases left between them. DNA of the CDR3: TGTGCCAGCTCAACAGTACAGGGTTTGGACACCATATATTTT. This translates into CASSTVQGLDTIYF.

The CDR3 nucleotides read TGTGCCAGCAGCCAAGATCGGGAGAATGAGCAGTTCTTC. Protein product: CASSQDRENEQFF. The chain employs TRBV3-1 (or the pseudogene TRBV3-2) and TRBJ2-1; TRBD2 is a possible D gene (6 bases). This CDR3 contains 13 residues. Trimming pared 0 bases from V and 7 bases from J, leaving 7 bases between. Germline CDR1 LGHDT, CDR2 YNNKEL (reference sequence).

This clone occurred a few times. This chain connects TRBV4-2 to TRBJ2-2; 10 bases agree with TRBD2. J gave up 1 base and V 0 bases, and 5 bases lay outside the gene matches. Germline V CDR1 and CDR2: LGHNA, YNFKEQ. The CDR3 loop spans 18 amino acids. The CDR3 DNA sequence: TGTGCCAGCAGCCAAGATCCACTAGCGGGGCTGAACACCGGGGAGCTGTTTTTT. It translates to CASSQDPLAGLNTGELFF.

The V call is TRBV19, the J call TRBJ2-5, with 10 bases aligning to TRBD2. Germline CDR1 and CDR2: LNHDA and SQIVND (reference sequence). This CDR3 is built from 17 residues. V trimming: 1 base; J trimming: 5 bases; junction bases outside the gene matches: 10. The CDR3 DNA sequence: TGTGCCAGTAGTATAGGCCTCCAGCGGGGGGGCAAGGAGACCCAGTACTTC. Its protein is CASSIGLQRGGKETQYF.

V and J are TRBV6-1 and TRBJ2-7; D is possibly TRBD1 (5 bases). The CDR3 has 15 residues. Germline-derived CDR1 and CDR2 are MNHNS and SASEGT. V shed 2 bases and J shed 2 bases, with 13 bases lying between them. CDR3 DNA sequence: TGTGCCAGCAGTGAAAGACGACAGCCCCCCTACGAGCAGTACTTC. The encoded protein is CASSERRQPPYEQYF.

This clone has more than one count but fewer than ten. This chain connects TRBV4-1 to TRBJ1-4; D possibly corresponds to TRBD1 (5 bases). This CDR3 region has 15 residues. Deletions cut 0 bases from V and 5 bases from J, with 10 bases between. Germline assignment: CDR1 MGHRA and CDR2 YSYEKL. For the CDR3, the DNA is TGCGCCAGCAGCCAAGACTGGGGCAGGAATGAAAAACTGTTTTTT. Translating gives CASSQDWGRNEKLFF.

The V and J genes are TRBV5-4 and TRBJ2-3, with D possibly TRBD1 on 5 matching bases. V was clipped by 4 bases and J by 5 bases, with 8 bases between them. The CDR3 loop spans 12 amino acids. Germline V gene lookup returns CDR1 SGHNT and CDR2 YYREEE (reference sequence). The CDR3 is CASSLGEDTQYF. The CDR3 DNA reads TGTGCCAGCAGCCTAGGGGAAGATACGCAGTATTTT.

For this clone: This sample includes further DNA sequences coding for the same CDR3. The chain is built from TRBV3-1 (or the pseudogene TRBV3-2) and TRBJ2-7, with D possibly being TRBD1 (5 bases). The CDR3 has 12 amino acids. Trimming left V 2 bases short and J 9 bases short, with 11 bases between. CDR1 LGHDT and CDR2 YNNKEL come from the germline V gene (reference sequence). CDR3 in DNA: TGTGCCAGCAGCCAAACAGGTGTAGGGCAGTACTTC. Translating it yields CASSQTGVGQYF.

The CDR3 loop is CASSAGSNQPQHF. The CDR3 coding sequence is TGCGCCAGCAGCGCGGGTAGCAATCAGCCCCAGCATTTT. J is TRBJ1-5 and V is TRBV5-1; D gene unclear. V dropped 4 bases and J dropped 0 bases, with 5 bases sitting between them. CDR3 length: 13 amino acids. In germline, CDR1 is SGHRS, CDR2 YFSETQ.

The chain links TRBV6-5 to TRBJ2-5; the match to TRBD1 covers 7 bases. The CDR3 runs to 16 residues. The V segment lost 2 bases and the J segment 4 bases; nucleotides outside the gene matches: 10. Germline V CDR1 and CDR2: MNHEY, SVGAGI. As DNA, the CDR3 is TGTGCCAGCAGTTACGATGCAGGGGGTACCCGAGAGACCCAGTACTTC. Its protein product is CASSYDAGGTRETQYF.

V gene TRBV24-1 combines with J gene TRBJ2-3; D is perhaps TRBD2 (7 bases). The CDR3 has 15 residues. The germline V and J ends were trimmed by 4 bases and 2 bases, with 12 bases remaining between them. Germline V CDR1 and CDR2: KGHDR, SFDVKD. This CDR3 reads CATSDEGGPTDTQYF. The CDR3 DNA is TGTGCCACCAGTGACGAGGGGGGGCCCACAGATACGCAGTATTTT.

The chain uses TRBV6-5 and TRBJ2-1, with 11 bases identical to TRBD2. CDR1 is MNHEY and CDR2 is SVGAGI in the germline V gene. J was trimmed by 9 bases and V by 5 bases; bases with no gene match: 9. This CDR3 comprises 15 residues. CDR3 in DNA: TGTGCCAGCAGTATACTAGCGGGAGCCGGGGGTGAGCAGTTCTTC. This sequence encodes CASSILAGAGGEQFF.

The chain is built from TRBV11-3 and TRBJ2-5, with D perhaps TRBD2 (7 bases). With 0 bases removed from V and 5 bases from J, the gap between germline ends came to 13 bases. Per the germline V gene, CDR1 is SGHNT and CDR2 is YENEEA. This CDR3 contains 15 residues. In DNA form, the CDR3 reads TGTGCCAGCAGCTTAGAGGGGGGGCGCGGGGAGACCCAGTACTTC. Its translation is CASSLEGGRGETQYF.

The chain carries TRBV10-1 and TRBJ2-5, with 9 bases identical to TRBD2. V dropped 6 bases and J dropped 2; count of bases not matched to a gene: 10. CDR3 length equals 16 residues. Germline V gene sequence: CDR1 WNHNN, CDR2 SYGVQD (reference sequence). The CDR3 region is CASSPSLAGIQETQYF. CDR3 in DNA: TGCGCCAGCAGCCCCTCTCTAGCGGGGATACAAGAGACCCAGTACTTC.

The CDR3 region is CASGAGGDYEQYF. CDR3 DNA sequence: TGTGCCAGCGGGGCGGGGGGCGACTACGAGCAGTACTTC. The chain joins TRBV2 to TRBJ2-7, with 8 bases aligning to TRBD2. Germline V lookup: CDR1 SNHLY, CDR2 FYNNEI. The V gene end was trimmed by 8 bases and the J gene end by 3 bases; junction bases not matched to a gene: 6. The CDR3 runs 13 residues. The variable domain in full, with the rest retrieved from reference TRBV2 and TRBJ2-7, is EPEVTQTPSHQVTQMGQEVILRCVPISNHLYFYWYRQILGQKVEFLVSFYNNEISEKSEIFDDQFSVERPDGSNFTLKIRSTKLEDSAMYFCASGAGGDYEQYFGPGTRLTVT.

This chain links TRBV6-6 with TRBJ1-6, with D tentatively TRBD1 (6 bases). Deletions cut 2 bases from V and 8 bases from J, with 10 bases between. Germline V gene data show CDR1 as MNHNY and CDR2 as SVGAGI (reference sequence). The CDR3 runs to 14 residues. The CDR3 sequence is CASSYRGGDSPLHF. Written as DNA, the CDR3 is TGTGCCAGCAGTTACAGGGGGGGGGATTCACCCCTCCACTTT.

The V call is TRBV2, the J call TRBJ1-5, with D tentatively TRBD1 (6 bases). The CDR3 is 14 residues long. CDR1 is SNHLY, CDR2 FYNNEI, per germline. V dropped 5 bases and J dropped 1 base, with 9 bases sitting between them. The CDR3, as DNA: TGTGCCAGCAGTCCCGACAGGAGCAATCAGCCCCAGCATTTT. Translation: CASSPDRSNQPQHF.

The CDR3 reads CASSPLAGSSYEQYF. In nucleotides, the CDR3 is TGTGCCAGCAGCCCCCTAGCGGGAAGCTCCTACGAGCAGTACTTC. The chain has TRBV6-5 and TRBJ2-7; 9 bases match TRBD2. The CDR3 is made up of 15 amino acids. Germline trimming cut 6 bases from V and 0 bases from J; bases unmatched to any gene: 6. CDR1 and CDR2 from the germline V gene are MNHEY and SVGAGI.

This chain connects TRBV5-5 to TRBJ2-3; D gene unclear. Germline values: CDR1 SGHKS, CDR2 YYEKEE (reference sequence). The CDR3 consists of 15 residues. Trimming removed 0 bases from V and 1 base from J, with 9 bases in between. The CDR3 region has the DNA TGTGCCAGCAGCTTGGGAACAGACCGCACAGATACGCAGTATTTT. Translating gives CASSLGTDRTDTQYF.

This chain connects TRBV30 to TRBJ2-7, with D possibly matching TRBD2 (6 bases). CDR1 GTSNPN and CDR2 SVGIG come from the germline V gene (reference sequence). The CDR3 covers 15 residues. The V end was cut by 0 bases, the J end by 6 bases, with 18 bases between. DNA of the CDR3: TGTGCCTGGAGTGTACTAGACTTGGGGACTCGCGAGCAGTACTTC. It yields the protein CAWSVLDLGTREQYF. The complete variable domain, with remaining parts taken from reference TRBV30 and TRBJ2-7, reads SQTIHQWPATLVQPVGSPLSLECTVEGTSNPNLYWYRQAAGRGLQLLFYSVGIGQISSEVPQNLSASRPQDRQFILSSKKLLLSDSGFYLCAWSVLDLGTREQYFGPGTRLTVT.

This clone was found once. V is TRBV30 and J is TRBJ1-2; tentatively, D is TRBD1 (5 bases). CDR1 is GTSNPN and CDR2 is SVGIG in the germline V gene (reference sequence). The CDR3 runs to 14 residues. The germline V and J ends were trimmed by 2 bases and 4 bases, with 14 bases remaining between them. The CDR3: CAWSPTWGSYGYTF. The CDR3 DNA reads TGTGCCTGGAGTCCAACGTGGGGCAGCTATGGCTACACCTTC. Based on the CDR3 plus reference TRBV30 and TRBJ1-2, the full variable domain is SQTIHQWPATLVQPVGSPLSLECTVEGTSNPNLYWYRQAAGRGLQLLFYSVGIGQISSEVPQNLSASRPQDRQFILSSKKLLLSDSGFYLCAWSPTWGSYGYTFGSGTRLTVV.

This clone was seen a handful of times. V and J are TRBV3-1 (or the pseudogene TRBV3-2) and TRBJ2-3; D perhaps matches TRBD2 (6 bases). With 5 bases removed from V and 0 bases from J, the gap between germline ends came to 12 bases. The CDR3 contains 15 residues. Per germline, CDR1 LGHDT and CDR2 YNNKEL (reference sequence). CDR3 sequence (DNA): TGTGCCAGCAGCTCTAGCGTTGGGAGCACAGATACGCAGTATTTT. This codes for CASSSSVGSTDTQYF.

This clone has only one observation. The chain employs TRBV9 and TRBJ2-1, with 8 bases matching TRBD2. Losses at the gene ends were 2 bases for V and 0 bases for J; bases not matched to a gene: 4. The CDR3 extends over 16 amino acids. CDR1 is SGDLS, CDR2 YYNGEE, per germline. Written as DNA, the CDR3 is TGTGCCAGCAGCGTCAGCGGGGGTAGCTCCTACAATGAGCAGTTCTTC. Amino acids: CASSVSGGSSYNEQFF.

The V and J genes are TRBV11-2 and TRBJ2-7, with D possibly matching TRBD2 (6 bases). The CDR3 loop spans 16 amino acids. Trimming shortened V by 1 base and J by 0 bases, and 13 bases separated the two germline ends. Germline V lookup: CDR1 SGHAT, CDR2 FQNNGV. In DNA form, the CDR3 reads TGTGCCAGCAGCTTAGTGGGTCAGGGACTCTCCTACGAGCAGTACTTC. Translated: CASSLVGQGLSYEQYF.

The chain recombines TRBV29-1 with TRBJ1-2, with 7 bases fitting TRBD1. CDR1 and CDR2 (germline): SQVTM, ANQGSEA. The CDR3 extends over 13 amino acids. Trimming at V came to 6 bases and at J to 8 bases, leaving 12 bases not matched to a gene. The CDR3 loop is CSVKSDREAGYTF. CDR3 sequence (DNA): TGCAGCGTCAAGTCAGACAGGGAGGCCGGCTACACCTTC.